This passage covers 30 T cell receptor beta chains from one sample sequenced in a study of shared clonotypes between healthy human individuals. Repertoires were generated with immunoSEQ multiplex PCR, while TCRdb's copy carries only in-frame clones and drops some. Of roughly 2.1 million clones listed, approximately 94% are singletons. CD45RO-negative, CCR7-selected cells formed the naive CD8 fraction, which excluded terminally differentiated effector memory CD45RA+ cells. The sequenced sample consisted of naive CD8+ T cells from PBMCs. The receptors here all came from a man aged 18 to 30 in good health. Some clones in this sample may be carry-over from other donors' samples.

In the case of this clone: Other DNA sequences from this sample encode an identical CDR3 as well. The V gene is TRBV19, the J gene TRBJ1-1; D is unresolved. Trimming shortened V by 5 bases and J by 0 bases, and 7 bases separated the two germline ends. Germline assignment: CDR1 LNHDA and CDR2 SQIVND (reference sequence). The CDR3 covers 13 residues. The chain's CDR3 is CASSDTLNTEAFF. In DNA form, the CDR3 reads TGTGCCAGTAGTGACACTCTGAACACTGAAGCTTTCTTT.

This clone was counted once. J is TRBJ2-1 and V is TRBV11-2, with a possible D match to TRBD2 (6 bases). Germline V gene sequence: CDR1 SGHAT, CDR2 FQNNGV. Trimming pared 1 base from V and 5 bases from J, leaving 12 bases between. The CDR3 has 15 residues. In DNA form, the CDR3 reads TGTGCCAGCAGCTTAGTCTATGGAGGGAACAATGAGCAGTTCTTC. It yields the protein CASSLVYGGNNEQFF.

The chain employs TRBV7-9 and TRBJ1-2; TRBD1 aligns across 10 bases. The J segment lost 3 bases and the V segment lost 6 bases, leaving 13 bases of the junction unmatched. Per germline, CDR1 SEHNR and CDR2 FQNEAQ (reference sequence). This CDR3 spans 17 amino acids. The CDR3 sequence is CASSHDPPTGGDYGYTF. CDR3 coding DNA: TGTGCCAGCAGTCACGACCCCCCGACAGGGGGCGACTATGGCTACACCTTC. The full variable domain, with the rest looked up from reference TRBV7-9 and TRBJ1-2, is DTGVSQNPRHKITKRGQNVTFRCDPISEHNRLYWYRQTLGQGPEFLTYFQNEAQLEKSRLLSDRFSAERPKGSFSTLEIQRTEQGDSAMYLCASSHDPPTGGDYGYTFGSGTRLTVV.

This rearrangement joins TRBV9 to TRBJ1-2; TRBD1 might be the D (5 bases). Per germline, CDR1 SGDLS and CDR2 YYNGEE. The CDR3 loop spans 13 amino acids. V lost 2 bases and J 8 bases, leaving 13 bases between the germline ends. As DNA, the CDR3 is TGTGCCAGCAGCGTTTCCAGGGCGGGAGGCTACACCTTC. Translating gives CASSVSRAGGYTF.

This chain connects TRBV15 to TRBJ2-2; 8 bases line up with TRBD2. The germline V gene has CDR1 LNHNV and CDR2 YYDKDF (reference sequence). The J segment lost 8 bases and the V segment lost 1 base, leaving 9 bases of the junction unmatched. This CDR3 spans 16 amino acids. The CDR3 is CATSRVREGPGGELFF. The CDR3 DNA follows: TGTGCCACCAGCAGAGTTCGGGAGGGCCCGGGTGGGGAGCTGTTTTTT.

The chain recombines TRBV27 with TRBJ1-5; D perhaps matches TRBD1 (6 bases). The length of the CDR3 is 15 residues. Germline V lookup: CDR1 MNHEY, CDR2 SMNVEV (reference sequence). V was clipped by 8 bases and J by 2 bases, with 16 bases between them. The CDR3 spells CASGNRAVGNQPQHF. CDR3 DNA sequence: TGTGCCAGCGGGAACAGGGCTGTGGGCAATCAGCCCCAGCATTTT.

This chain connects TRBV5-1 to TRBJ1-1; 9 nucleotides line up with TRBD1. Germline CDR1 SGHRS, CDR2 YFSETQ. Trimming at V came to 4 bases and at J to 6 bases, leaving 16 bases not matched to a gene. This CDR3 is 17 amino acids long. CDR3 nucleotide sequence: TGCGCCAGCAGCACCCGGGACAGGGACGGATCGGGGGCTGAAGCTTTCTTT. As protein: CASSTRDRDGSGAEAFF.

This chain connects TRBV7-2 to TRBJ1-2; possible D gene TRBD1, 5 bases. The CDR3 spans 14 residues. V gave up 4 bases and J gave up 0 bases, with 9 bases separating them. CDR1 and CDR2 from the germline V gene are SGHTA and FQGNSA. The CDR3 protein is CASSSRTSNYGYTF. As DNA, the CDR3 is TGTGCCAGCAGCTCCCGGACATCTAACTATGGCTACACCTTC.

The chain links TRBV7-2 to TRBJ2-7; the D call may be TRBD1 or TRBD2 (5 bases each). From germline, CDR1 is SGHTA and CDR2 FQGNSA. The germline V and J ends were trimmed by 3 bases and 6 bases, with 12 bases remaining between them. The CDR3 has 13 residues. The CDR3 coding sequence is TGTGCCAGCAGCTTCGGTATTGGGGGCGAGCAGTACTTC. Its protein is CASSFGIGGEQYF.

This clone was recorded only once. The rearrangement joins TRBV10-3 to TRBJ1-2; D unresolved. The CDR3 has 13 residues. Germline values: CDR1 ENHRY, CDR2 SYGVKD. Trimming removed 2 bases at V and 2 bases at J, with 6 bases between. CDR3 in DNA: TGTGCCATCAGTGAGACCAGAAACTATGGCTACACCTTC. Translated, it gives CAISETRNYGYTF.

The chain recombines TRBV28 with TRBJ2-7; TRBD2 aligns across 16 bases. Germline loops: CDR1 MDHEN, CDR2 SYDVKM. V dropped 5 bases and J dropped 6; count of bases not matched to a gene: 7. The CDR3 is 16 residues long. DNA for the CDR3: TGTGCCAGCAGTATCGGGACTAGCGGGAGGGGGATCGAGCAGTACTTC. It is translated as CASSIGTSGRGIEQYF.

The CDR3 DNA sequence: TGTGCCAGCAGTTACGCAGGCATCACCAACACTGAAGCTTTCTTT. This encodes CASSYAGITNTEAFF. V and J are TRBV6-5 and TRBJ1-1; no firm D call. The CDR3 totals 15 residues. Per germline, CDR1 MNHEY and CDR2 SVGAGI. V was shortened by 2 bases and J by 2 bases, with 12 bases between the two germline ends.

The chain has TRBV5-1 and TRBJ2-2; 7 bases fit TRBD1. The germline CDR1 and CDR2 sequences are SGHRS and YFSETQ. With 3 bases clipped from V and 6 bases from J, the junction kept 11 bases outside the gene matches. The CDR3 has 16 amino acids. The CDR3 DNA follows: TGCGCCAGCAGCTCCTCGGACAGGATCGGGCCCGGGGAGCTGTTTTTT. This gives the protein CASSSSDRIGPGELFF.

This sequence joins TRBV15 and TRBJ2-1, with 8 bases aligning to TRBD2. Germline V CDR1 and CDR2: LNHNV, YYDKDF (reference sequence). The CDR3 has 16 amino acids. With V trimmed by 6 bases and J by 2 bases, 9 bases remained unmatched. The CDR3 nucleotides read TGTGCCACCAGTAAGGTTGCTAGCGGGCCCTACAATGAGCAGTTCTTC. It yields the protein CATSKVASGPYNEQFF.

The chain is built from TRBV7-9 and TRBJ2-7, with TRBD2 identical over 9 bases. Trimming removed 0 bases from V and 2 bases from J; junction bases left unmatched: 11. The CDR3 is 18 amino acids. Germline-derived CDR1 and CDR2 are SEHNR and FQNEAQ (reference sequence). The CDR3 nucleotides are TGTGCCAGCAGCTTAGCCGGGGGAGGTAGCGGGAGAACCTACGAGCAGTACTTC. The encoded protein is CASSLAGGGSGRTYEQYF.

V and J are TRBV4-3 and TRBJ2-1; 7 bases are a match to TRBD1. The germline V gene has CDR1 LGHNA and CDR2 YSLEER. Germline trimming cut 3 bases from V and 3 bases from J; bases unmatched to any gene: 5. The CDR3 runs to 15 residues. DNA of the CDR3: TGCGCCAGCAGCCAGACGACAGGGTTCTACAATGAGCAGTTCTTC. Its protein product is CASSQTTGFYNEQFF.

The chain joins TRBV5-4 to TRBJ1-1; 8 bases align to TRBD1. Germline CDR1 SGHNT, CDR2 YYREEE (reference sequence). Unmatched junction bases numbered 10, after V lost 4 bases and J lost 5 bases. The CDR3 runs 15 residues. The CDR3 nucleotides read TGTGCCAGCAGCCGGACAGGGAGGAGGAGGACTGAAGCTTTCTTT. It yields the protein CASSRTGRRRTEAFF.

The chain employs TRBV5-3 and TRBJ2-7; 7 bases line up with TRBD1. TRBV5-3 is labeled an ORF, and its function is uncertain. The V segment lost 0 bases and the J segment 3 bases; nucleotides outside the gene matches: 9. The CDR3 is made up of 16 amino acids. The CDR3 nucleotides are TGTGCCAGAAGCTTGGTTTGCACAGGGGAGATCTACGAGCAGTACTTC. Amino acids: CARSLVCTGEIYEQYF.

The chain is built from TRBV9 and TRBJ1-2; 8 bases are shared with TRBD1. The CDR3 contains 19 residues. V lost 3 bases to trimming and J lost 0 bases; unmatched junction nucleotides: 16. The V gene's germline CDR1 is SGDLS and CDR2 YYNGEE. CDR3 region: CASSATTGENLEANYGYTF. As DNA, the CDR3 is TGTGCCAGCAGCGCGACGACAGGGGAAAATCTGGAGGCTAACTATGGCTACACCTTC.

Comments on this clone: Other DNA sequences in this specimen translate into the identical CDR3. The V gene is TRBV7-9, the J gene TRBJ2-1, with 7 bases that match TRBD2. Germline trimming cut 5 bases from V and 2 bases from J; bases unmatched to any gene: 6. Germline V gene lookup returns CDR1 SEHNR and CDR2 FQNEAQ (reference sequence). This CDR3 spans 15 amino acids. This chain's CDR3 is CASSPPGLTYNEQFF. CDR3 nucleotides: TGTGCCAGCAGCCCCCCGGGACTAACCTACAATGAGCAGTTCTTC.

DNA of the CDR3: TGTGCCAGCAGCCCAGCGGGGGGCGACCACGAGCAGTACTTC. The encoded protein is CASSPAGGDHEQYF. This rearrangement joins TRBV7-2 to TRBJ2-7, with TRBD2 matching 9 bases. The CDR3 covers 14 residues. CDR1 SGHTA and CDR2 FQGNSA come from the germline V gene. Germline trimming cut 5 bases from V and 5 bases from J; bases unmatched to any gene: 7.

Only one count was recorded for this clone. The chain combines TRBV6-1 with TRBJ2-5; no definite D call. The CDR3 is made up of 14 amino acids. Trimming left V 2 bases short and J 2 bases short, with 9 bases between. Germline V gene data show CDR1 as MNHNS and CDR2 as SASEGT. The CDR3 DNA follows: TGTGCCAGCAGTGAACCGAGGTTACAAGAGACCCAGTACTTC. Translating it yields CASSEPRLQETQYF.

The chain joins TRBV28 to TRBJ2-3; D not certain. This CDR3 is built from 14 residues. Germline assignment: CDR1 MDHEN and CDR2 SYDVKM. The V and J ends lost 4 bases and 7 bases respectively, with 15 bases between them. As DNA, the CDR3 is TGTGCCAGCAGTTCGTTCACTGTTGCGCATACGCAGTATTTT. It encodes CASSSFTVAHTQYF.

The chain uses TRBV21-1 and TRBJ1-2; TRBD1 is the table's D call and was not checked against the DNA. TRBV21-1 is described as a pseudogene. The CDR3 totals 12 residues. CDR3 sequence (DNA): TGTGCCAGCAGGTGGGGGCGCGGTGGCTACACCTTC. It encodes CASRWGRGGYTF.

The chain employs TRBV27 and TRBJ2-1; D possibly corresponds to TRBD1 (5 bases). The CDR3 contains 17 residues. V shed 3 bases and J shed 8 bases, with 23 bases lying between them. Looked up from germline, CDR1 is MNHEY and CDR2 is SMNVEV (reference sequence). CDR3 in DNA: TGTGCCAGCAGTTTCGCCGGGTTGGGCAGGGTCGGCTATGAGCAGTTCTTC. Translation gives CASSFAGLGRVGYEQFF.

The chain recombines TRBV27 with TRBJ2-7, with 9 bases lining up with TRBD2. The CDR3 extends over 14 amino acids. The V gene's germline CDR1 is MNHEY and CDR2 SMNVEV (reference sequence). Trimming took 6 bases from V and 0 from J; bases not matched to a gene: 3. The CDR3 coding sequence is TGTGCCAGCAGGTCTAGCGGGGCCTCCTACGAGCAGTACTTC. Protein product: CASRSSGASYEQYF.

The chain is built from TRBV2 and TRBJ2-3; possible D gene TRBD2, 5 bases. The germline V and J ends were trimmed by 6 bases and 5 bases, with 24 bases remaining between them. This CDR3 is built from 17 residues. CDR1 and CDR2 from the germline V gene are SNHLY and FYNNEI. Written as DNA, the CDR3 is TGTGCCAGCAGGTCCCAATACGTAGCGACTCCTCAAGATACGCAGTATTTT. Its protein product is CASRSQYVATPQDTQYF.

The chain couples TRBV6-5 to TRBJ2-2; D may match TRBD1 or TRBD2 (5 bases each). Germline V gives CDR1 MNHEY, CDR2 SVGAGI. This CDR3 has 10 residues. Trimming removed 8 bases from V and 13 bases from J, with 11 bases in between. CDR3 DNA: TGTGCCAGCGGCTCGGGGCGGCTGTTTTTT. Translated: CASGSGRLFF.

The rearrangement links TRBV19 to TRBJ1-5, with 9 bases that match TRBD1. The CDR3 covers 19 residues. V was pared by 1 base and J by 2 bases, with 12 bases of the junction left unmatched. CDR1 and CDR2 from the germline V gene are LNHDA and SQIVND (reference sequence). CDR3 in amino acids: CASSIARRTGVQGNQPQHF. The CDR3 region has the DNA TGTGCCAGTAGTATAGCTAGGCGGACAGGGGTCCAAGGCAATCAGCCCCAGCATTTT.

J is TRBJ2-7 and V is TRBV25-1; no firm D call. CDR1 and CDR2 (germline): MGHDK, SYGVNS. The CDR3 totals 11 residues. V lost 4 bases and J lost 4, with 5 bases in between. The CDR3 here is CASSVAYEQYF. For the CDR3, the DNA is TGTGCCAGCAGTGTGGCGTACGAGCAGTACTTC.